This TCR beta chain was sequenced in a study of blood T cell repertoires in COVID-19. Overall study: Samples representing acute and convalescent COVID-19 were sourced from the United States, Italy and Spain. PBMCs, B-cell-depleted T cells, or T cells provided the cDNA or gDNA that made up the material.

Original processing notes: Amplification of reference gene primers was used by the study to estimate nucleated cell counts. Using immunoSEQ multiplex PCR, the repertoire was profiled, and TCRdb retains in-frame clones only, with some absent. D and trimming were read from the DNA, whereas the V and J calls and clone size are those reported in that table. The sample carries about 300,000 clones, approximately 85% recorded once. The TCR sequence derives from a human donor in a cohort sampled during active COVID-19. Sequencing was carried out using peripheral blood.

The CDR3 spells CASSPQGANEQFF. In nucleotides, the CDR3 is TGTGCCAGCTCACCCCAGGGGGCCAATGAGCAGTTCTTC. The V gene is TRBV18, the J gene TRBJ2-1, with TRBD1 matching 8 bases. Germline V lookup: CDR1 KGHSH, CDR2 LQKENI. The CDR3 runs 13 residues. The ends lost 3 bases at V and 6 bases at J; junction bases unmatched: 1. The full variable domain, in which reference TRBV18 and TRBJ2-1 provide the parts outside the CDR3, is NAGVMQNPRHLVRRRGQEARLRCSPMKGHSHVYWYRQLPEEGLKFMVYLQKENIIDESGMPKERFSAEFPKEGPSILRIQQVVRGDSAAYFCASSPQGANEQFFGPGTRLTVL.